This TCR beta chain emerged from a study of vaccination effects on CD4 cells after COVID-19. Viral peptide pools were used in the ViraFEST assay to expand antigen-specific CD4+ T cells, and sequencing came afterward. It was after around eleven days of culture that CD4+ T cells were isolated. Everyone in the study got two shots of either the BNT162b2 or mRNA-1273 vaccine. All vaccine recipients tested negative for nucleocapsid antibodies and had never contracted SARS-CoV-2 infection. The repertoire was sequenced with immunoSEQ multiplex PCR; TCRdb's copy has only in-frame clones and lacks some. The table includes around 30,000 clones, approximately 72% detected once. The V end lost 4 bases, the J end lost 5 bases, and 9 bases lay between the germline ends. Germline CDR1 is SGHRS and CDR2 is YFSETQ. The CDR3 runs 13 residues. This clone was detected a few times. Its specificity is not known.

The sample here was CD4+ T cells from PBMCs cultured with HCoV-229E spike peptides, taken after COVID-19 vaccination. The receptor was derived from a human donor who received a COVID-19 vaccine. V gene TRBV5-1 combines with J gene TRBJ1-4; D gene unclear. CDR3 in amino acids: CASSPGPNEKLFF. The CDR3 coding sequence is TGCGCCAGCAGCCCCGGCCCGAATGAAAAACTGTTTTTT.